This entry describes one T cell receptor beta chain. The data stem from a study of immune evolution from preneoplasia to lung adenocarcinoma. Sequencing was performed with immunoSEQ multiplex PCR; in TCRdb, only in-frame clones are kept and a portion is missing. The profile shows roughly 2,200 clones, about four fifths of them singletons. This TCR was sampled from a person between 55 and 69 years old with lung adenocarcinoma. What was sequenced was FFPE normal lung tissue adjacent to the tumor.

DNA of the CDR3: TGTGCCAGCTCATCCCTTTCCGGGACAAGGGCCTACGAGCAGTACTTC. Its protein is CASSSLSGTRAYEQYF. The chain links TRBV18 to TRBJ2-7; tentatively, D is TRBD1 (6 bases). Germline V CDR1 and CDR2: KGHSH, LQKENI. The CDR3 totals 16 residues. V was pared by 5 bases and J by 2 bases, with 19 bases between.